This T cell receptor beta chain is from a study of cytomegalovirus exposure and HLA in healthy donors. PCR used 60 Vbeta primers and 13 Jbeta primers. Data came from immunoSEQ multiplex PCR; TCRdb stores just in-frame clones and leaves some out. Found here are some 140,000 clones; the top ten clones hold 1.5% to 2%. As concerns this clone: The antigen is not known.

Germline V lookup: CDR1 LNHDA, CDR2 SQIVND (reference sequence). The V gene lost 4 bases and the J gene lost 4 bases, with 16 bases spanning the gap. The CDR3 is made up of 15 amino acids. Points from the study as a whole: Exclusion applied to some V segments, including TRBV6-2 and TRBV6-3, as they were indistinguishable. In vitro confirmation showed three CMV-associated chains to be CMV antigen specific. Reports state that TCR beta sequences accurately predicted most subjects' HLA-A and HLA-B alleles.

The receptor comes from a woman between 55 and 75 years old in good health and CMV-seronegative. This rearrangement joins TRBV19 to TRBJ1-1, with no clear D. The sample consisted of PBMCs. The CDR3 DNA follows: TGTGCCAGTAGTAGTGACACGGGGATCTCCACTGAAGCTTTCTTT. Protein product: CASSSDTGISTEAFF.